A selection of T cell receptor beta chains follows, all from one sample in a study of blood T cell repertoires in COVID-19. TCRdb's copy holds only in-frame clones and misses some; the assay was immunoSEQ multiplex PCR. The sample comprises some 120,000 clones, 75% to 90% of which are singletons, and 25% to 30% rests with the top ten. Sequences were obtained from peripheral blood. Every receptor here comes from a man aged 65 to 85 with active or convalescent COVID-19. CDR3s include the opening cysteine and the closing phenylalanine or tryptophan. The order of the fields is J gene, V gene, CDR3 protein.

TRBJ2-7 | TRBV2 | CASSLITPTSGGTYSYEQYF
TRBJ1-4 | TRBV6-6 | CASTSTGANEKLFF
TRBJ2-1 | TRBV4-1 | CASSLMAGTGGNEQFF
TRBJ1-1 | TRBV19 | CASRGTANTEAFF
TRBJ1-3 | TRBV4-1 | CASSQGRTGGLSIYF
TRBJ1-6 | TRBV2 | CASSEQGISPLHF
TRBJ1-3 | TRBV19 | CASSIRDRGNTIYF
TRBJ2-6 | TRBV18 | CASSPGLAGEGANVLTF
TRBJ1-6 | TRBV5-1 | CASSLSDRDTPLHF
TRBJ1-6 | TRBV28 | CASSLGRAGLSPLHF
TRBJ2-1 | TRBV4-1 | CASSQVLAGTPVNEQFF
TRBJ2-3 | TRBV4-2 | CASSQDPYRLAGDRTDTQYF
TRBJ1-6 | TRBV6-4 | CASSSSGQGNSPLHF
TRBJ2-5 | TRBV2 | CASSLTLSRETQYF
TRBJ1-5 | TRBV11-3 | CASSLVGQLNQPQHF
TRBJ2-5 | TRBV20-1 | CSASQASVQETQYF
TRBJ2-3 | TRBV5-1 | CASSLESGFTDTQYF
TRBJ1-1 | TRBV19 | CASSRQGGLGTEAFF
TRBJ1-4 | TRBV28 | CASSLQVGQESRSTNEKLFF
TRBJ2-6 | TRBV3-1/TRBV3-2 | CASRRQGSGANVLTF
TRBJ2-1 | TRBV7-9 | CASSPLRSGRANEQFF
TRBJ2-7 | TRBV2 | CASTSDSYSYEQYF
TRBJ2-7 | TRBV7-8 | CASSFLGYGYEQYF
TRBJ1-4 | TRBV28 | CASSHPRDTEKLFF
TRBJ1-1 | TRBV11-2 | CASSLTWGEMNTEAFF
TRBJ1-5 | TRBV15 | CATSIPGNSNQPQHF
TRBJ2-3 | TRBV6-5 | CATRPSGSTDTQYF
TRBJ2-3 | TRBV18 | CASSPGRQGEDTQYF
TRBJ2-7 | TRBV30 | CAWTSRPGGRYEQYF